This TCR beta chain was documented in a study of CD8 T cells in ankylosing spondylitis. Study-level results: Prior literature has documented some motif variants in synovial fluid and blood from reactive arthritis.

Ten or more counts support this clonotype. Its specificity is unknown. The CDR3 is 13 residues long. Per the germline V gene, CDR1 is DFQATT and CDR2 is SNEGSKA (reference sequence). Trimming at V came to 6 bases and at J to 5 bases, leaving 4 bases not matched to a gene. Each CDR3 protein is one row after TCRdb ran MiXCR on the 5' RACE reads. Of approximately 250,000 distinct CDR3 sequences in the sample, roughly a tenth were seen once. This TCR came from a male donor with ankylosing spondylitis or in good health (not recorded which). This chain links TRBV20-1 with TRBJ1-6, with 7 bases lining up with TRBD1. Sequencing input: blood, either unsorted or a sorted T cell fraction (not recorded which). This chain's CDR3 is CSAWGQNNSPLHF. DNA for the CDR3: TGCAGTGCCTGGGGACAGAATAATTCACCCCTCCACTTT.